This is a list of T cell receptor beta chains from one sample in a study of cytomegalovirus exposure and HLA in healthy donors. Assay: immunoSEQ multiplex PCR; the TCRdb copy retains only in-frame clones and omits some. The sample holds 150,000 to 200,000 clones, about nine tenths seen once. What was sequenced was PBMCs. The receptors were sampled from a man younger than 30 in good health and CMV-seropositive. Both conserved end residues are part of each CDR3. A D gene is named only where the DNA matches it firmly. A clone size is listed for some rows: how often the clone was seen (once, few, many), or a class if it is expanded.

d_call j_call clone_size v_call cdr3_nt cdr3_aa
TRBD1 TRBJ1-4 - TRBV6-6 TGTGCCAGCAGAGGCTCGACAGGGGGTGAAAAACTGTTTTTT CASRGSTGGEKLFF
TRBD1 TRBJ2-5 - TRBV2 TGTGCCAGCAGTGAAGAGGGGACAGGGGGCGCCCAGACCCAGTACTTC CASSEEGTGGAQTQYF
- TRBJ2-7 - TRBV28 TGTGCCAGCAGCCCGGCAGGGGAGTTTGGGTCCTACGAGCAGTACTTC CASSPAGEFGSYEQYF
TRBD2 TRBJ2-7 - TRBV10-3 TGTGCCAGCAGACTAGCGGGAGTAGGTGAGCAGTACTTC CASRLAGVGEQYF
- TRBJ2-7 - TRBV20-1 TGCAGTGTAAGGAGAATTAACGAGCAGTACTTC CSVRRINEQYF
- TRBJ2-2 - TRBV15 TGTGCCACCAGCAGAGATCTAGGGGAGCTGTTTTTT CATSRDLGELFF
TRBD2 TRBJ2-3 - TRBV7-9 TGTGCCAGCAGTCCTACCGACGGACTAGCGGGAGTGATCACAGATACGCAGTATTTT CASSPTDGLAGVITDTQYF
- TRBJ2-1 - TRBV10-3 TGTGCCATCAGTGAGACAGGGTACGGTGAGCAGTTCTTC CAISETGYGEQFF
TRBD1 TRBJ1-1 once TRBV7-6 TGTGCCAGCAGCCTCGACAGGGGTGGTGAAGCTTTCTTT CASSLDRGGEAFF
TRBD1 TRBJ2-1 - TRBV6-1 TGTGCCAGCAGAGACAGGGATGTCTACAATGAGCAGTTCTTC CASRDRDVYNEQFF
TRBD1 TRBJ1-5 - TRBV15 TGTGCCACCAGCAGGGGGACAGGGGGTCAGCCCCAGCATTTT CATSRGTGGQPQHF
TRBD2 TRBJ2-1 - TRBV27 TGTGCCAGCAGATTAGCGGGAGGGCAAGTCAATGAGCAGTTCTTC CASRLAGGQVNEQFF
TRBD2 TRBJ2-1 - TRBV9 TGTGCCAGCAGCCCTCTCTCCCTCCTTTTAGCGGGGCGCTACAATGAGCAGTTCTTC CASSPLSLLLAGRYNEQFF
- TRBJ1-3 few TRBV9 TGTGCCAGCAACGTCTGGGGCAGGGCTGGAAACACCATATATTTT CASNVWGRAGNTIYF
TRBD2 TRBJ2-3 - TRBV19 TGTGCCAGTAGTACCGGGAGGAGGGGTAACACAGATACGCAGTATTTT CASSTGRRGNTDTQYF
TRBD1 TRBJ2-7 once TRBV5-5 TGTGCCAGCAGCTCAGGGACAGGGACTCAGATTGGGCTCTACGAGCAGTACTTC CASSSGTGTQIGLYEQYF
TRBD1 TRBJ1-5 - TRBV28 TGTGCCAGCAGACCCACCCAGGGGGCCAAACATCAGCCCCAGCATTTT CASRPTQGAKHQPQHF
- TRBJ2-1 - TRBV7-3 TGTGCCAGCAGCTTAATTGGGAGAGCCTACAATGAGCAGTTCTTC CASSLIGRAYNEQFF
- TRBJ2-3 - TRBV27 TGTGCCAGCAGCCCCGGGACAATCCCAGATACGCAGTATTTT CASSPGTIPDTQYF
TRBD1 TRBJ2-7 - TRBV28 TGTGCCAGCAGTCTACAGGGGATCTACGAGCAGTACTTC CASSLQGIYEQYF
TRBD2 TRBJ2-2 - TRBV5-1 TGCGCCAGCAGCGGGAGCGGGAGCAGGACCGGGGAGCTGTTTTTT CASSGSGSRTGELFF
TRBD2 TRBJ2-3 - TRBV28 TGTGCCAGCAGTATTGTCCGTAGCGGGAGGGCAAGGGATACGCAGTATTTT CASSIVRSGRARDTQYF
TRBD1 TRBJ1-3 - TRBV5-1 TGCGCCAGCAGTCAGTCCCCGATGGGACAGGGCCTAGGAAACACCATATATTTT CASSQSPMGQGLGNTIYF
- TRBJ1-2 - TRBV28 TGTGCCAGCAGTTCGTTTTCAGGGAATGAGGTCTATGGCTACACCTTC CASSSFSGNEVYGYTF
TRBD1 TRBJ1-4 - TRBV5-1 TGCGCCAGCAGCTTGGACTTTGACAGGGTTAATGAAAAACTGTTTTTT CASSLDFDRVNEKLFF
TRBD1 TRBJ2-5 few TRBV2 TGTGCCAGCAGACCCGGGACAGACAGCGCGGCCCAGTACTTC CASRPGTDSAAQYF
- TRBJ2-5 - TRBV5-4 TGTGCCAGCAGCTTGGTTGGTCGGGGATTACAAGAGACCCAGTACTTC CASSLVGRGLQETQYF
TRBD1 TRBJ1-1 - TRBV7-9 TGTGCCAGCAGTTTGGACAGGGGTGAAGCTTTCTTT CASSLDRGEAFF
- TRBJ2-7 - TRBV10-3 TGTGCCACCGCGGGACCGGCGGGGTCCTACGAGCAGTACTTC CATAGPAGSYEQYF
TRBD1 TRBJ2-1 once TRBV2 TGTGCCAGCAGTGACGGACAGGGGGCGTCTAGTGAGCAGTTCTTC CASSDGQGASSEQFF
- TRBJ2-7 - TRBV7-3 TGTGCCAGCAGCTTAACTGCGGAGTACGAGCAGTACTTC CASSLTAEYEQYF
TRBD2 TRBJ2-3 - TRBV6-5 TGTGCCAGCAGTTCAATTGCGGGAGCCACAGATACGCAGTATTTT CASSSIAGATDTQYF
TRBD1 TRBJ2-7 - TRBV6-1 TGTGCCACCGAAGGGGGACAGGGAAACGAGCAGTACTTC CATEGGQGNEQYF
TRBD2 TRBJ2-2 - TRBV6-1 TGTGCCAGCAGGACTAGCGGGAATCTCGCCGGGGAGCTGTTTTTT CASRTSGNLAGELFF
- TRBJ1-1 - TRBV5-8 TGTGCCAGCAGCCCAAAACTCTCCCTCCTGAACACTGAAGCTTTCTTT CASSPKLSLLNTEAFF
TRBD2 TRBJ2-5 - TRBV7-3 TGTGCCAGCAGCGCGGATAGCGGGAGGGGGGAGACCCAGTACTTC CASSADSGRGETQYF
TRBD1 TRBJ2-1 - TRBV23-1 TGCGCCAGCAGAGTTGACAGGGGGTTCTTC CASRVDRGFF
TRBD2 TRBJ2-3 - TRBV30 TGTGCCTGGTCTAGCGGGATAAACACAGATACGCAGTATTTT CAWSSGINTDTQYF
- TRBJ1-1 - TRBV5-1 TGCGCCAGCAGCTTGGGACATACGAACACTGAAGCTTTCTTT CASSLGHTNTEAFF
- TRBJ2-2 - TRBV13 TGTGCCAGCAGCTTGGTTCGTTCTCAGGGGACCTATTACACCGGGGAGCTGTTTTTT CASSLVRSQGTYYTGELFF
TRBD1 TRBJ1-1 - TRBV6-4 TGTGCCAGCAGCTCGGGACAGGGAAGCACTGAAGCTTTCTTT CASSSGQGSTEAFF
- TRBJ1-1 - TRBV27 TGTGCCAGCAGCGGGTGGCCGAACACTGAAGCTTTCTTT CASSGWPNTEAFF
- TRBJ2-3 - TRBV27 TGTGCCAGCAGGCGACAGACCGGGACTCCCCAGTCTAATACGCAGTATTTT CASRRQTGTPQSNTQYF
TRBD1 TRBJ2-7 - TRBV23-1 TGCGCCAGCAGTCTGGTATCGGGACAGGGGCCAAGTCATCACGAGCAGTACTTC CASSLVSGQGPSHHEQYF
- TRBJ1-1 - TRBV6-6 TGTGCCAGCAGTTACAGCAGGGTAGGGAAGACTGAAGCTTTCTTT CASSYSRVGKTEAFF
TRBD1 TRBJ2-7 - TRBV11-3 TGTGCCAGCTCCTTAAGGGACAGGGACAGCTACGAGCAGTACTTC CASSLRDRDSYEQYF
TRBD1 TRBJ1-4 - TRBV29-1 TGCAGCGTCTGGACAGGGGGTGAAAAACTGTTTTTT CSVWTGGEKLFF
TRBD2 TRBJ2-1 - TRBV4-1 TGCGCCAGCAGCCAAGATCCGACGACGGCTAGCGGGAGTTACAATGAGCAGTTCTTC CASSQDPTTASGSYNEQFF
- TRBJ1-5 - TRBV28 TGTGCCAGCAGGTTTCAGGGGTCTAGCAATCAGCCCCAGCATTTT CASRFQGSSNQPQHF
- TRBJ2-7 - TRBV27 TGTGCCAGCAGTAGAACTAGAACAGCCTCTTCGACCGTCGAGCAGTACTTC CASSRTRTASSTVEQYF
TRBD1 TRBJ1-4 - TRBV19 TGTGCCAGTAGTCCAGGGGGCCTTAGAGAAAAACTGTTTTTT CASSPGGLREKLFF
TRBD1 TRBJ2-7 - TRBV29-1 TGCAGCGTTGAGGCATCGGGACAGGTCCCCTACGAGCAGTACTTC CSVEASGQVPYEQYF
- TRBJ2-1 - TRBV6-1 TGTGCCAGCAGTGTCATGCGGGGTGAGCAGTTCTTC CASSVMRGEQFF